Sequencing of this T cell receptor (beta chain) was carried out in a study of shared clonotypes between healthy human individuals. Study outcomes and limitations: Estimated richness values were generally larger in naive subsets than in memory subsets.

The V segment lost 4 bases and the J segment 2 bases; nucleotides outside the gene matches: 6. The germline V gene encodes CDR1 SGHNT and CDR2 YYREEE (reference sequence). The CDR3 sequence is 15 residues long. Clones were read by immunoSEQ multiplex PCR, and TCRdb kept only the in-frame ones, dropping some. The data show 2,500,000 or so clones, with less than 95% seen just once and approximately 0.39% held by the top ten. Nashville, Tennessee was home to all donors, each a Caucasian adult. In regard to this clone: Its antigen is as yet unknown.

Sequenced material: naive CD4+ T cells from PBMCs. Subset of the sample: CD45RA+ positively selected. The chain joins TRBV5-4 to TRBJ2-3, with TRBD2 matching 8 bases. This TCR derives from a young man in good health. Some clones in this sample may be carry-over from other donors' samples. The CDR3 sequence is CASSQAGGYTDTQYF. The CDR3 DNA sequence: TGTGCCAGCAGCCAGGCGGGAGGTTACACAGATACGCAGTATTTT.